This record concerns one TCR beta chain sequence. Its specificity is not known. No conserved phenylalanine or tryptophan ends this CDR3, so it is likely a read error. The DNA is omitted, as the CDR3 cannot be located on it reliably, and the CDR3 follows TCRdb's listing. The data originate from a study of vaccination effects on CD4 cells after COVID-19. Pools of viral peptides were used by the ViraFEST assay to expand antigen-specific CD4+ T cells ahead of sequencing. CD4+ T cell isolation took place after nine to eleven days of culture. The germline V gene encodes CDR1 MDHEN and CDR2 SYDVKM. The CDR3 numbers 13 amino acids, ends counted. Data came from immunoSEQ multiplex PCR; TCRdb stores just in-frame clones and leaves some out. Found here are about 61,000 clones, roughly 81% of them singletons; the top ten hold roughly 2.4%.

The receptor was derived from a human donor who received a COVID-19 vaccine. The chain is built from TRBV28 and TRBJ1-1; the table assigns TRBD1, which was not confirmed against the DNA. The source was CD4+ T cells from PBMCs cultured with HCoV-229E spike peptides, collected before COVID-19 vaccination. CDR3 region: CTSSPIEGAMRIG.